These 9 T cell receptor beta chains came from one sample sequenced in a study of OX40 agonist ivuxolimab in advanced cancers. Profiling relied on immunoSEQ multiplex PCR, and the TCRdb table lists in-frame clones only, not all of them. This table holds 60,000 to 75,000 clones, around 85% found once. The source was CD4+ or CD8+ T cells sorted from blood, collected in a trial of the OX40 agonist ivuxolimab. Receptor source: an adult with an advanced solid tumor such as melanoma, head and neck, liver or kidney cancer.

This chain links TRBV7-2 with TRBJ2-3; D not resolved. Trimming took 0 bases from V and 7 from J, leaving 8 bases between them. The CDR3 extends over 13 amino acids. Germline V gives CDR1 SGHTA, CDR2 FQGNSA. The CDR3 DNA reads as TGTGCCAGCAGCTTAGCGACCCAGAATACGCAGTATTTT. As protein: CASSLATQNTQYF.

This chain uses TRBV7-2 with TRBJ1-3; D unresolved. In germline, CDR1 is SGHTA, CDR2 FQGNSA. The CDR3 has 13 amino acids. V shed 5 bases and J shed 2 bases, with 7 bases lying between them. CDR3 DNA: TGTGCCAGCAGCCGTTTCCCTGGAAACACCATATATTTT. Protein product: CASSRFPGNTIYF.

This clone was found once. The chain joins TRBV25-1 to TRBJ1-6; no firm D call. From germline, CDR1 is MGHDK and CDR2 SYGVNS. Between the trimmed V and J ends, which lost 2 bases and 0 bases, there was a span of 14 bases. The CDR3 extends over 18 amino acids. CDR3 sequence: CASSEEVPNSSYNSPLHF. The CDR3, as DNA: TGTGCCAGCAGTGAAGAGGTCCCTAACAGCTCCTATAATTCACCCCTCCACTTT.

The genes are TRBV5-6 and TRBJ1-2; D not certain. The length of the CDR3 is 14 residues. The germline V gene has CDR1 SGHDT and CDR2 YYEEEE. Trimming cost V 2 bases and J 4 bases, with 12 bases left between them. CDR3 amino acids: CASSFRKASYGYTF. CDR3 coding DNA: TGTGCCAGCAGCTTCCGGAAGGCGAGCTATGGCTACACCTTC.

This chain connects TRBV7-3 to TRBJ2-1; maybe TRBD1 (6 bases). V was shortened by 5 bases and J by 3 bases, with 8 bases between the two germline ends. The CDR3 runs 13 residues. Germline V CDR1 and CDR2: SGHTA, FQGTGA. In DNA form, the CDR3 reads TGTGCCAGCAGCCCGGACAGCTACAATGAGCAGTTCTTC. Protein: CASSPDSYNEQFF.

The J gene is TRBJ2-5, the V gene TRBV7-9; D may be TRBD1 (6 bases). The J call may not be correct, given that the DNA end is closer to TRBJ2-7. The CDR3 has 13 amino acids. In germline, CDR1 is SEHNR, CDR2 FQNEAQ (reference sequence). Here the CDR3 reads CASSLTGLAEQYF. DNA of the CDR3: TGTGCCAGCAGCTTAACAGGGCTGGCCGAGCAGTACTTC.

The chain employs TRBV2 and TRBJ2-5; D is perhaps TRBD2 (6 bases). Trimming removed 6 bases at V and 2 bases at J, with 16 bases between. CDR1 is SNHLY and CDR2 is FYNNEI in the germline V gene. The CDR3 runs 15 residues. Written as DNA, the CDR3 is TGTGCCAGCAGGTCCGGGACTCAACCACAAGAGACCCAGTACTTC. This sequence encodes CASRSGTQPQETQYF.

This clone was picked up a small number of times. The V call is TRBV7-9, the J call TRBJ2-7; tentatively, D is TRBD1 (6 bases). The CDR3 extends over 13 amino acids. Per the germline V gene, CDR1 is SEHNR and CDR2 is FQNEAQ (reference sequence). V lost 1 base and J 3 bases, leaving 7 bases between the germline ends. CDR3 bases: TGTGCCAGCAGCTTAGGGACAGTCTACGAGCAGTACTTC. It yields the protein CASSLGTVYEQYF. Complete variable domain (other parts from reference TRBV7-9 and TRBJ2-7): DTGVSQNPRHKITKRGQNVTFRCDPISEHNRLYWYRQTLGQGPEFLTYFQNEAQLEKSRLLSDRFSAERPKGSFSTLEIQRTEQGDSAMYLCASSLGTVYEQYFGPGTRLTVT.

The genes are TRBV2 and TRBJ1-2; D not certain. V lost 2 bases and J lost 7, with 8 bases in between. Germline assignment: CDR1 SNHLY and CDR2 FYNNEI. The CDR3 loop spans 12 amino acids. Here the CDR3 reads CASSERSGGYTF. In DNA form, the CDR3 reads TGTGCCAGCAGTGAAAGATCGGGTGGCTACACCTTC.